This record looks at one TCR beta chain sequence and its context. The sample comes from a study of blood T cell repertoires in COVID-19. The overall study: Sources were T cells, B-cell-depleted T cells, or PBMCs; the material itself was cDNA or gDNA.

Sequenced by immunoSEQ multiplex PCR; TCRdb stores in-frame clones only, minus some. The sample has 250,000 or so clones, 84% seen once. The receptor was derived from a woman between 35 and 50 years old who had recovered from COVID-19. Source material: peripheral blood.

The chain's CDR3 is CASSYRTGSAYEQYF. As DNA, the CDR3 is TGTGCCAGCAGCTACCGGACAGGGTCGGCCTACGAGCAGTACTTC. The rearrangement uses TRBV11-3 and TRBJ2-7; TRBD1 agrees at 8 bases. Germline V gene lookup returns CDR1 SGHNT and CDR2 YENEEA. There are 15 residues in the CDR3. With 4 bases clipped from V and 2 bases from J, the junction kept 7 bases outside the gene matches.